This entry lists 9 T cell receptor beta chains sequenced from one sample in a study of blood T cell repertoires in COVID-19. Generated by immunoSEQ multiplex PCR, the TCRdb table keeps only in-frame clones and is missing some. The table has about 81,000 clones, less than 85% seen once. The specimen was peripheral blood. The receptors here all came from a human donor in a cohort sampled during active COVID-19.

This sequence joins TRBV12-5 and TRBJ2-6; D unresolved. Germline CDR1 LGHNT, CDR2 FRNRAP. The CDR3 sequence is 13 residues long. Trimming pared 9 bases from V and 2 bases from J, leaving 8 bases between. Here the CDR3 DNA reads TGTGCTAGCGCTTTAGCTGGGGCCAACGTCCTGACTTTC. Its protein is CASALAGANVLTF.

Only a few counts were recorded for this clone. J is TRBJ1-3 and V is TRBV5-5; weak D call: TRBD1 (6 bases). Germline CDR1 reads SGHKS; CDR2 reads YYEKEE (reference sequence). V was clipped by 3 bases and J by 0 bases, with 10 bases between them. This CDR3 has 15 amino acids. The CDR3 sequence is CASSWGPSSGNTIYF. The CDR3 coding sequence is TGTGCCAGCAGCTGGGGGCCGAGCTCTGGAAACACCATATATTTT. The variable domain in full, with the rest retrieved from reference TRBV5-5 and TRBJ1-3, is DAGVTQSPTHLIKTRGQQVTLRCSPISGHKSVSWYQQVLGQGPQFIFQYYEKEERGRGNFPDRFSARQFPNYSSELNVNALLLGDSALYLCASSWGPSSGNTIYFGEGSWLTVV.

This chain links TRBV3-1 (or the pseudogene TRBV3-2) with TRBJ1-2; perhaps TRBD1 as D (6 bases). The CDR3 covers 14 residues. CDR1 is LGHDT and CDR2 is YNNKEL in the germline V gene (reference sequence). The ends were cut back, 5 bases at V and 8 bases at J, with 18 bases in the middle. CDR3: CASSTQGGGRGYTF. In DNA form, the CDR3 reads TGTGCCAGCAGCACCCAAGGGGGGGGCAGAGGCTACACCTTC.

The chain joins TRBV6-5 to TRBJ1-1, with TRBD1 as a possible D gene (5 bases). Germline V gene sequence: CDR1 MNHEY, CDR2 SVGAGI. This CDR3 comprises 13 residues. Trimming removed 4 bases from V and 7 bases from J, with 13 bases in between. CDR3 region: CASSSGTGVEAFF. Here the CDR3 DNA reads TGTGCCAGCAGTTCCGGGACTGGAGTTGAAGCTTTCTTT.

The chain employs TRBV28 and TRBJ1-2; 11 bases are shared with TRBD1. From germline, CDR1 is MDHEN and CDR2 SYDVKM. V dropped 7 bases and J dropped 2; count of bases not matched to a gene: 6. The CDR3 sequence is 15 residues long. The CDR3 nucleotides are TGTGCCAGCACGGGGACAGGGGGACCCAACTATGGCTACACCTTC. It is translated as CASTGTGGPNYGYTF.

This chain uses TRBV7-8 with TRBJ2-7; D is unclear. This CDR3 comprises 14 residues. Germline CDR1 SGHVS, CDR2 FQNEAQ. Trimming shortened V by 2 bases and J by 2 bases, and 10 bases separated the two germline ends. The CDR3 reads CASSLLGSAYEQYF. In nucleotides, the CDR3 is TGTGCCAGCAGCTTACTGGGCAGTGCCTACGAGCAGTACTTC.

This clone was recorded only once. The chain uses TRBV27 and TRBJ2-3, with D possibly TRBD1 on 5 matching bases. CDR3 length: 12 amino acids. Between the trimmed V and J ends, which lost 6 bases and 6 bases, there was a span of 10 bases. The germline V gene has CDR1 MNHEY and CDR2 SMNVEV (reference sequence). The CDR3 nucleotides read TGTGCCAGCAGGCCAGCAGGGGATACGCAGTATTTT. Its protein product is CASRPAGDTQYF.

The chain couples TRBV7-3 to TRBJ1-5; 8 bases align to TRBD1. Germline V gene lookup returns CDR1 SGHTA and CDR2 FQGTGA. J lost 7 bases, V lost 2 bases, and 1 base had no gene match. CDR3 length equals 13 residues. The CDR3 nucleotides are TGTGCCAGCAGCTTAGGACAGGGCCAGCCCCAGCATTTT. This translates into CASSLGQGQPQHF.

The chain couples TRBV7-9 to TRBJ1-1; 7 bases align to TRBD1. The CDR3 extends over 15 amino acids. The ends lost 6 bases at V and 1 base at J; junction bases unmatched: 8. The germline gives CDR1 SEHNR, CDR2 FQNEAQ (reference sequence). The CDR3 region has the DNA TGTGCCAGCAGGTCTCAACAGGGGTCGAACACTGAAGCTTTCTTT. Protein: CASRSQQGSNTEAFF.